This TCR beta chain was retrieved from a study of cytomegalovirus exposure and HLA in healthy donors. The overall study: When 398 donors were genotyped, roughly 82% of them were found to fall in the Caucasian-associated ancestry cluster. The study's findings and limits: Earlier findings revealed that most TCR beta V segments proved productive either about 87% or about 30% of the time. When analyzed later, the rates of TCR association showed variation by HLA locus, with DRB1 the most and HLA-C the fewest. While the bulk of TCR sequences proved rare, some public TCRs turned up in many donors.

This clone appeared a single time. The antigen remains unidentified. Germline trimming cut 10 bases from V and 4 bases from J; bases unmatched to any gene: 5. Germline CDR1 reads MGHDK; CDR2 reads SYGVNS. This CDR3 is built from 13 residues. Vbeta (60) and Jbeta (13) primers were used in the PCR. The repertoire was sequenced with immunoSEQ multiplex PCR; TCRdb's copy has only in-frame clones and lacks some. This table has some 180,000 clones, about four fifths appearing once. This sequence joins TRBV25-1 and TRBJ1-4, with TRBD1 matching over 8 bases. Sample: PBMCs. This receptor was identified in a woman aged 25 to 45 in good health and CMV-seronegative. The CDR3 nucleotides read TGTGCCATCAAACAGGGGGATAATGAAAAACTGTTTTTT. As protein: CAIKQGDNEKLFF. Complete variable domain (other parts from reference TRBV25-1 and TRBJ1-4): EADIYQTPRYLVIGTGKKITLECSQTMGHDKMYWYQQDPGMELHLIHYSYGVNSTEKGDLSSESTVSRIRTEHFPLTLESARPSHTSQYLCAIKQGDNEKLFFGSGTQLSVL.